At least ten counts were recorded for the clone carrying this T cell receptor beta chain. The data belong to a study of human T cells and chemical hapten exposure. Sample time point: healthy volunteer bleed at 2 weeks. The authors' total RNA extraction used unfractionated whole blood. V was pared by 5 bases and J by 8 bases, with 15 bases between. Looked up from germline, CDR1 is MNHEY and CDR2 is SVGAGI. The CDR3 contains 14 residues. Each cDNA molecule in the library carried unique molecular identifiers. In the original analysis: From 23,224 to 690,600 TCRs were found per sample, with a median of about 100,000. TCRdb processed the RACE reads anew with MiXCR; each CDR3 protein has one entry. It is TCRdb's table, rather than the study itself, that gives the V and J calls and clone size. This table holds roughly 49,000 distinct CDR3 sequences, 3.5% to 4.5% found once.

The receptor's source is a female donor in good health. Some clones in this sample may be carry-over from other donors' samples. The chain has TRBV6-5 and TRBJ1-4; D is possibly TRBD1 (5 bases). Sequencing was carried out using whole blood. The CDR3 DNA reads TGTGCCAGCAGTCCCCGGGACGGCGGAGAAAAACTGTTTTTT. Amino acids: CASSPRDGGEKLFF.